A single sample gave rise to the 30 T cell receptor beta chains below, sequenced in a study of shared clonotypes between healthy human individuals. Sequencing was performed with immunoSEQ multiplex PCR; in TCRdb, only in-frame clones are kept and a portion is missing. The table has under 1,900,000 clones, 98% seen once; the top ten hold over 0.3%. Specimen: naive CD4+ T cells sorted from blood. Stated subset: CD45RA+ positively selected. These receptor sequences come from a man younger than 40 in good health.

The table lists this clone with a count of one. The chain carries TRBV14 and TRBJ2-3; D unresolved. From germline, CDR1 is SGHDN and CDR2 FVKESK. The V end was cut by 0 bases, the J end by 14 bases, with 12 bases between. The CDR3 totals 12 residues. CDR3 amino acids: CASSQDALWPYF. CDR3 bases: TGTGCCAGCAGCCAAGACGCGTTATGGCCGTATTTT. Using reference TRBV14 and TRBJ2-3 for the parts outside the CDR3, the full variable domain is EAGVTQFPSHSVIEKGQTVTLRCDPISGHDNLYWYRRVMGKEIKFLLHFVKESKQDESGMPNNRFLAERTGGTYSTLKVQPAELEDSGVYFCASSQDALWPYFGPGTRLTVL.

The chain combines TRBV5-1 with TRBJ2-1; TRBD2 matches 11 bases. V trimming: 0 bases; J trimming: 2 bases; junction bases outside the gene matches: 16. The CDR3 totals 21 residues. CDR1 is SGHRS and CDR2 is YFSETQ in the germline V gene. CDR3 bases: TGCGCCAGCAGCTTGGTCCCAGGAGGGACTAGCGGTACCCTCGCCTACAATGAGCAGTTCTTC. Translated, it gives CASSLVPGGTSGTLAYNEQFF.

The chain links TRBV5-4 to TRBJ1-1; D is unresolved. Looked up from germline, CDR1 is SGHNT and CDR2 is YYREEE (reference sequence). The V gene lost 4 bases and the J gene lost 1 base, with 17 bases spanning the gap. The CDR3 length is 16 residues. CDR3 in amino acids: CASSLSGPAKNTEAFF. CDR3 bases: TGTGCCAGCAGCCTGAGCGGGCCCGCCAAGAACACTGAAGCTTTCTTT.

The chain employs TRBV19 and TRBJ2-3, with 8 bases aligning to TRBD2. Germline lookup yields CDR1 LNHDA and CDR2 SQIVND (reference sequence). The V gene end was trimmed by 3 bases and the J gene end by 3 bases; junction bases not matched to a gene: 8. This CDR3 region has 16 residues. The CDR3 coding sequence is TGTGCCAGTAGTATCCCGGCGGGAGGAGTGACAGATACGCAGTATTTT. It yields the protein CASSIPAGGVTDTQYF. The variable domain in full, with the rest retrieved from reference TRBV19 and TRBJ2-3, is DGGITQSPKYLFRKEGQNVTLSCEQNLNHDAMYWYRQDPGQGLRLIYYSQIVNDFQKGDIAEGYSVSREKKESFPLTVTSAQKNPTAFYLCASSIPAGGVTDTQYFGPGTRLTVL.

The chain recombines TRBV4-1 with TRBJ2-7; 11 bases line up with TRBD1. Germline CDR1 reads MGHRA; CDR2 reads YSYEKL. V shed 4 bases and J 4 bases; nucleotides not matched to a gene: 9. This CDR3 is 16 amino acids long. This chain's CDR3 is CASSPQAGTGGYEQYF. CDR3 nucleotides: TGCGCCAGCAGCCCCCAGGCCGGGACAGGGGGGTACGAGCAGTACTTC.

This chain uses TRBV30 with TRBJ1-5, with D hard to call. The V end lost 1 base, the J end lost 3 bases, and 7 bases lay between the germline ends. The germline gives CDR1 GTSNPN, CDR2 SVGIG (reference sequence). The CDR3 consists of 13 residues. CDR3 in amino acids: CAWSGGYNQPQHF. The CDR3 nucleotides are TGTGCCTGGAGTGGAGGATACAATCAGCCCCAGCATTTT.

This clone is a singleton in its sample. The chain joins TRBV7-9 to TRBJ2-7; D possibly corresponds to TRBD1 (6 bases). Trimming cost V 6 bases and J 6 bases, with 21 bases left between them. This CDR3 has 15 amino acids. Per germline, CDR1 SEHNR and CDR2 FQNEAQ (reference sequence). The CDR3 spells CASRPTGSLNGEQYF. The DNA for the CDR3 is TGTGCCAGCAGGCCAACAGGGTCCTTAAATGGCGAGCAGTACTTC.

The V call is TRBV29-1, the J call TRBJ2-7; 9 nucleotides match TRBD2. This CDR3 is built from 14 residues. Unmatched junction bases numbered 9, after V lost 4 bases and J lost 5 bases. Germline-derived CDR1 and CDR2 are SQVTM and ANQGSEA. The DNA for the CDR3 is TGCAGCGTTGCCTTTCTAGCGGGAAGCAACGAGCAGTACTTC. This codes for CSVAFLAGSNEQYF.

The J gene is TRBJ1-2, the V gene TRBV5-4; 9 nucleotides match TRBD1. The trim removed 3 bases at V and 4 bases at J, leaving 4 bases unmatched. Germline V gives CDR1 SGHNT, CDR2 YYREEE (reference sequence). This CDR3 comprises 14 residues. The CDR3 DNA reads TGTGCCAGCAGCTGGGGACAGGGTGCCTATGGCTACACCTTC. Its translation is CASSWGQGAYGYTF.

V usage is TRBV9 and J usage is TRBJ1-3; the D gene is possibly TRBD1 (5 bases). Germline loops: CDR1 SGDLS, CDR2 YYNGEE. The CDR3 is 16 residues long. V was pared by 3 bases and J by 0 bases, with 13 bases between. The CDR3 DNA is TGTGCCAGCAGCGCCGAGGGGCCTCGCTCTGGAAACACCATATATTTT. Its protein product is CASSAEGPRSGNTIYF.

The chain couples TRBV2 to TRBJ1-4, with 7 positions matching TRBD1. V was clipped by 1 base and J by 6 bases; unmatched bases: 2. The CDR3 is 14 amino acids. Germline CDR1 is SNHLY and CDR2 is FYNNEI. The CDR3 coding sequence is TGTGCCAGCAGTGAAGACAGGGGAGATGAAAAACTGTTTTTT. Translation gives CASSEDRGDEKLFF. Full variable domain (missing parts from reference TRBV2 and TRBJ1-4): EPEVTQTPSHQVTQMGQEVILRCVPISNHLYFYWYRQILGQKVEFLVSFYNNEISEKSEIFDDQFSVERPDGSNFTLKIRSTKLEDSAMYFCASSEDRGDEKLFFGSGTQLSVL.

The V and J genes are TRBV28 and TRBJ2-5; D remains ambiguous. Looked up from germline, CDR1 is MDHEN and CDR2 is SYDVKM. CDR3 length equals 10 residues. The V end lost 7 bases, the J end lost 4 bases, and 4 bases lay between the germline ends. In nucleotides, the CDR3 is TGTGCCAGCATGCGAGAGACCCAGTACTTC. Translating gives CASMRETQYF.

This rearrangement joins TRBV7-9 to TRBJ2-7, with 12 bases aligning to TRBD2. The V segment lost 6 bases and the J segment 2 bases; nucleotides outside the gene matches: 8. CDR3 length: 16 amino acids. Germline V gene data show CDR1 as SEHNR and CDR2 as FQNEAQ (reference sequence). The CDR3 loop is CASRNGLAGKAYEQYF. Here the CDR3 DNA reads TGTGCCAGCAGGAACGGACTAGCGGGAAAGGCCTACGAGCAGTACTTC. Using reference TRBV7-9 and TRBJ2-7 for the parts outside the CDR3, the full variable domain is DTGVSQNPRHKITKRGQNVTFRCDPISEHNRLYWYRQTLGQGPEFLTYFQNEAQLEKSRLLSDRFSAERPKGSFSTLEIQRTEQGDSAMYLCASRNGLAGKAYEQYFGPGTRLTVT.

The CDR3 DNA is TGCAGCGTTGGCGGGACCGACTATGGCTACACCTTC. The encoded protein is CSVGGTDYGYTF. The chain carries TRBV29-1 and TRBJ1-2; TRBD1 might be the D (5 bases). Trimming stripped 4 bases from V and 3 bases from J, with 9 bases between. The V gene's germline CDR1 is SQVTM and CDR2 ANQGSEA. The CDR3 is made up of 12 amino acids.

The chain recombines TRBV7-9 with TRBJ2-2; D is ambiguous. V lost 5 bases and J lost 3, with 10 bases in between. The CDR3 extends over 14 amino acids. Germline loops: CDR1 SEHNR, CDR2 FQNEAQ (reference sequence). Written as DNA, the CDR3 is TGTGCCAGCAGCACCTCGGAGTACACCGGGGAGCTGTTTTTT. Protein product: CASSTSEYTGELFF. Full variable domain (outside the CDR3, taken from reference TRBV7-9 and TRBJ2-2): DTGVSQNPRHKITKRGQNVTFRCDPISEHNRLYWYRQTLGQGPEFLTYFQNEAQLEKSRLLSDRFSAERPKGSFSTLEIQRTEQGDSAMYLCASSTSEYTGELFFGEGSRLTVL.

Note on this clone: Other DNA sequences of this sample code for an identical CDR3. The chain employs TRBV11-2 and TRBJ2-1, with D tentatively TRBD2 (5 bases). Trimming cost V 1 base and J 9 bases, with 7 bases left between them. The CDR3 has 12 residues. The V gene's germline CDR1 is SGHAT and CDR2 FQNNGV. The CDR3 spells CASSLVEGEQFF. CDR3 bases: TGTGCCAGCAGCTTAGTCGAGGGTGAGCAGTTCTTC.

This clone occurred once. The rearrangement uses TRBV6-5 and TRBJ2-5, with a possible D match to TRBD1 (6 bases). Germline CDR1 reads MNHEY; CDR2 reads SVGAGI. The germline V and J ends were trimmed by 2 bases and 5 bases, with 15 bases remaining between them. CDR3 length equals 15 residues. The CDR3 reads CASSYDNQGRETQYF. The CDR3 DNA sequence: TGTGCCAGCAGTTACGATAACCAGGGGCGGGAGACCCAGTACTTC.

The V gene is TRBV6-5, the J gene TRBJ2-7; TRBD1 might be the D (6 bases). Germline lookup yields CDR1 MNHEY and CDR2 SVGAGI. The CDR3 has 12 amino acids. The V gene lost 8 bases and the J gene lost 2 bases, with 10 bases spanning the gap. The CDR3 region has the DNA TGTGCCAGCGGGGGCTACACCTACGAGCAGTACTTC. It yields the protein CASGGYTYEQYF.

This rearrangement joins TRBV2 to TRBJ2-7; either TRBD1 or TRBD2 may supply D (5 bases each). The V end lost 3 bases, the J end lost 7 bases, and 13 bases lay between the germline ends. Germline V gene sequence: CDR1 SNHLY, CDR2 FYNNEI. CDR3 length: 13 amino acids. Here the CDR3 reads CASSEGETGEQYF. DNA for the CDR3: TGTGCCAGCAGTGAGGGGGAAACGGGGGAGCAGTACTTC.

The chain recombines TRBV7-2 with TRBJ2-1; 11 bases fit TRBD2. V was clipped by 5 bases and J by 4 bases; unmatched bases: 4. There are 15 residues in the CDR3. Germline V gene sequence: CDR1 SGHTA, CDR2 FQGNSA. CDR3: CASSVGTSGYNEQFF. The CDR3 region has the DNA TGTGCCAGCAGCGTAGGGACTAGCGGTTACAATGAGCAGTTCTTC.

The rearrangement links TRBV28 to TRBJ2-5; D is unclear. The germline V gene encodes CDR1 MDHEN and CDR2 SYDVKM. The CDR3 runs to 14 residues. The germline V and J ends were trimmed by 1 base and 5 bases, with 11 bases remaining between them. CDR3 in amino acids: CASSLSGRAETQYF. The CDR3 DNA reads TGTGCCAGCAGTTTATCGGGTCGGGCGGAGACCCAGTACTTC. Complete variable domain (other parts from reference TRBV28 and TRBJ2-5): DVKVTQSSRYLVKRTGEKVFLECVQDMDHENMFWYRQDPGLGLRLIYFSYDVKMKEKGDIPEGYSVSREKKERFSLILESASTNQTSMYLCASSLSGRAETQYFGPGTRLLVL.

V is TRBV6-6 and J is TRBJ1-1; no definite D call. CDR1 and CDR2 (germline): MNHNY, SVGAGI (reference sequence). The CDR3 is 13 amino acids. The ends were cut back, 2 bases at V and 5 bases at J, with 9 bases in the middle. The CDR3 coding sequence is TGTGCCAGCAGTTACGGGTCCGGGACTGAAGCTTTCTTT. This sequence encodes CASSYGSGTEAFF.

The chain is built from TRBV27 and TRBJ2-7, with a tentative D call TRBD1 (6 bases). The CDR3 covers 15 residues. Germline V gene lookup returns CDR1 MNHEY and CDR2 SMNVEV (reference sequence). V was shortened by 5 bases and J by 8 bases, with 22 bases between the two germline ends. This CDR3 is CASSPGRGTSNQQYF. CDR3 nucleotide sequence: TGTGCCAGCAGTCCGGGAAGGGGGACAAGTAATCAGCAGTACTTC.

The rearrangement uses TRBV30 and TRBJ1-2; D is perhaps TRBD1 (5 bases). This CDR3 is 13 amino acids long. The germline V gene encodes CDR1 GTSNPN and CDR2 SVGIG (reference sequence). The germline V and J ends were trimmed by 4 bases and 2 bases, with 11 bases remaining between them. The CDR3, as DNA: TGTGCCTGGATCCGGGACGGGAACTATGGCTACACCTTC. It is translated as CAWIRDGNYGYTF.

The chain couples TRBV7-3 to TRBJ2-1; 11 nucleotides line up with TRBD2. After removal of 1 base from V and 8 bases from J, the junction contained 7 bases not matched to a gene. The germline V gene encodes CDR1 SGHTA and CDR2 FQGTGA. This CDR3 has 16 residues. The CDR3 DNA reads TGTGCCAGCAGCTTAATAGCTATTAGCGGGAGGGATGAGCAGTTCTTC. The encoded protein is CASSLIAISGRDEQFF.

Concerning this clone: The sample contains more than one DNA sequence encoding this CDR3. The J gene is TRBJ2-3, the V gene TRBV18, with no clear D. The V gene's germline CDR1 is KGHSH and CDR2 LQKENI. The CDR3 covers 14 residues. V lost 0 bases and J 2 bases, leaving 6 bases between the germline ends. CDR3 loop: CASSPPGNTDTQYF. DNA for the CDR3: TGTGCCAGCTCACCACCCGGAAACACAGATACGCAGTATTTT.

V gene TRBV6-1 combines with J gene TRBJ1-4; D is uncertain. This CDR3 spans 14 amino acids. Germline loops: CDR1 MNHNS, CDR2 SASEGT. V lost 2 bases to trimming and J lost 14 bases, with 18 bases between them. In nucleotides, the CDR3 is TGTGCCAGCAGTGAACGGATGGGCGTTAATTTGCTGTTTTTT. Translating it yields CASSERMGVNLLFF.

The chain employs TRBV30 and TRBJ2-4; TRBD2 aligns across 10 bases. V was pared by 0 bases and J by 2 bases, with 7 bases of the junction left unmatched. The CDR3 contains 17 residues. CDR1 GTSNPN and CDR2 SVGIG come from the germline V gene (reference sequence). CDR3 coding DNA: TGTGCCTGGAGTGTGTTAGCGGGAGGCAGGTCCAAAAACATTCAGTACTTC. This encodes CAWSVLAGGRSKNIQYF. The full variable domain, its missing parts supplied by reference TRBV30 and TRBJ2-4, is SQTIHQWPATLVQPVGSPLSLECTVEGTSNPNLYWYRQAAGRGLQLLFYSVGIGQISSEVPQNLSASRPQDRQFILSSKKLLLSDSGFYLCAWSVLAGGRSKNIQYFGAGTRLSVL.

V is TRBV18 and J is TRBJ2-7, with D perhaps TRBD2 (5 bases). This CDR3 contains 13 residues. The V end lost 4 bases, the J end lost 3 bases, and 10 bases lay between the germline ends. CDR1 is KGHSH and CDR2 is LQKENI in the germline V gene. The CDR3 sequence: CASSRPGFYEQYF. The CDR3 region has the DNA TGTGCCAGCTCACGTCCGGGGTTCTACGAGCAGTACTTC.

The sample holds one count of this clone. This chain connects TRBV29-1 to TRBJ2-1, with D hard to call. Deletions cut 4 bases from V and 4 bases from J, with 5 bases between. This CDR3 spans 11 amino acids. Germline CDR1 is SQVTM and CDR2 is ANQGSEA. CDR3 sequence (DNA): TGCAGCGTTGGCCTTTACAATGAGCAGTTCTTC. Translated, it gives CSVGLYNEQFF.